A single sample is the source of the 23 T cell receptor beta chains below, sequenced in a study of identical twins. From the 5' RACE reads, TCRdb called clonotypes with MiXCR, one entry per CDR3 protein. This sample has around 680,000 distinct CDR3 sequences, with 8.6% found just once. These same data were also listed under a study on yellow fever vaccine responses in identical twins.

Source material: PBMCs. These receptors all come from a woman between 18 and 29 years old in good health.

The table lists this clonotype with a few counts. This chain connects TRBV28 to TRBJ2-1; D call uncertain. In germline, CDR1 is MDHEN, CDR2 SYDVKM. The CDR3 is 16 amino acids. V lost 5 bases to trimming and J lost 6 bases, with 20 bases between them. This CDR3 reads CASSPPDMTGRNEQFF. DNA of the CDR3: TGTGCCAGCAGTCCACCAGACATGACCGGACGCAATGAGCAGTTCTTC. Combining the CDR3 with reference TRBV28 and TRBJ2-1 gives the whole variable domain DVKVTQSSRYLVKRTGEKVFLECVQDMDHENMFWYRQDPGLGLRLIYFSYDVKMKEKGDIPEGYSVSREKKERFSLILESASTNQTSMYLCASSPPDMTGRNEQFFGPGTRLTVL.

This clonotype was observed a few times. The genes are TRBV7-2 and TRBJ2-1; D may be TRBD1 (5 bases). V gave up 1 base and J gave up 2 bases, with 9 bases separating them. This CDR3 is built from 15 residues. Per germline, CDR1 SGHTA and CDR2 FQGNSA. The CDR3 region is CASSLVQTAYNEQFF. The CDR3 DNA is TGTGCCAGCAGCTTAGTTCAGACAGCCTACAATGAGCAGTTCTTC.

This clonotype was found a few times. This sequence joins TRBV14 and TRBJ2-1; tentatively, D is TRBD2 (5 bases). The V gene lost 5 bases and the J gene lost 2 bases, with 16 bases spanning the gap. The CDR3 is made up of 16 amino acids. Germline CDR1 is SGHDN and CDR2 is FVKESK. CDR3 residues: CASSEQAVTTYNEQFF. CDR3 DNA sequence: TGTGCCAGCAGCGAACAAGCGGTCACCACCTACAATGAGCAGTTCTTC.

There are a few counts of this clonotype. CDR3 region: CASSWLTSNTGELFF. CDR3 bases: TGCGCCAGCAGCTGGTTGACTTCGAACACCGGGGAGCTGTTTTTT. The chain is built from TRBV5-1 and TRBJ2-2; D is unclear. Between the trimmed V and J ends, which lost 3 bases and 0 bases, there was a span of 9 bases. The CDR3 length is 15 residues. The V gene's germline CDR1 is SGHRS and CDR2 YFSETQ.

At least ten counts were recorded for this clonotype. V and J are TRBV25-1 and TRBJ2-2; TRBD2 might be the D (6 bases). V lost 2 bases to trimming and J lost 1 base, with 8 bases between them. Germline assignment: CDR1 MGHDK and CDR2 SYGVNS. The CDR3 covers 15 residues. The CDR3 here is CASSELGGNTGELFF. The CDR3 bases are TGTGCCAGCAGTGAACTCGGGGGGAACACCGGGGAGCTGTTTTTT.

V is TRBV20-1 and J is TRBJ2-1, with unresolved D. The CDR3 contains 14 residues. V was pared by 5 bases and J by 2 bases, with 13 bases between. The germline V gene encodes CDR1 DFQATT and CDR2 SNEGSKA (reference sequence). DNA for the CDR3: TGCAGTGCTGGCCCAGCGCCTGCCTACAATGAGCAGTTCTTC. Its translation is CSAGPAPAYNEQFF.

The chain links TRBV11-2 to TRBJ2-2, with D unresolved. Germline CDR1 and CDR2: SGHAT and FQNNGV. Trimming cost V 1 base and J 5 bases, with 14 bases left between them. The CDR3 has 16 residues. CDR3 residues: CASSLVPPPETGELFF. CDR3 DNA sequence: TGTGCCAGCAGCTTAGTTCCCCCCCCTGAGACCGGGGAGCTGTTTTTT. The full variable domain, its missing parts supplied by reference TRBV11-2 and TRBJ2-2, is EAGVAQSPRYKIIEKRQSVAFWCNPISGHATLYWYQQILGQGPKLLIQFQNNGVVDDSQLPKDRFSAERLKGVDSTLKIQPAKLEDSAVYLCASSLVPPPETGELFFGEGSRLTVL.

This clonotype occurred a few times. V is TRBV6-5 and J is TRBJ1-2; weak D call: TRBD1 (5 bases). CDR3 length: 12 residues. Germline values: CDR1 MNHEY, CDR2 SVGAGI. V lost 7 bases, J lost 3 bases, and 9 bases lay in between. The CDR3 region is CASISGDYGYTF. CDR3 DNA sequence: TGTGCCAGCATTTCGGGGGACTATGGCTACACCTTC.

The V gene is TRBV20-1, the J gene TRBJ2-2; TRBD2 matches 7 bases. Unmatched junction bases numbered 12, after V lost 2 bases and J lost 3 bases. Germline lookup yields CDR1 DFQATT and CDR2 SNEGSKA (reference sequence). CDR3 length: 17 residues. The CDR3 DNA sequence: TGCAGTGCTAGAAGTGGATTAGCGGGCGGTTACACCGGGGAGCTGTTTTTT. This gives the protein CSARSGLAGGYTGELFF.

This clonotype turned up a few times. The rearrangement links TRBV7-3 to TRBJ2-7, with 8 bases matching TRBD1. CDR3 length: 14 amino acids. Germline loops: CDR1 SGHTA, CDR2 FQGTGA. J lost 5 bases, V lost 5 bases, and 8 bases had no gene match. The CDR3 here is CASSRDRFSNEQYF. As DNA, the CDR3 is TGTGCCAGCAGCCGGGACAGGTTTTCCAACGAGCAGTACTTC.

The chain is built from TRBV29-1 and TRBJ2-5, with D possibly TRBD1 on 6 matching bases. The germline V and J ends were trimmed by 4 bases and 3 bases, with 15 bases remaining between them. Germline-derived CDR1 and CDR2 are SQVTM and ANQGSEA. CDR3 length: 14 amino acids. The CDR3 nucleotides are TGCAGCGTTGCCACCGAGGCAGGGGAAGAGACCCAGTACTTC. Its translation is CSVATEAGEETQYF.

The V call is TRBV28, the J call TRBJ2-1; possible D gene TRBD2, 6 bases. The germline V gene has CDR1 MDHEN and CDR2 SYDVKM. The length of the CDR3 is 13 residues. Trimming pared 5 bases from V and 12 bases from J, leaving 17 bases between. The CDR3 DNA sequence: TGTGCCAGCAGTCCCGGGGAGGTAGTAAGGCAGTTCTTC. Translation: CASSPGEVVRQFF.

In this sample, this clonotype turned up a few times. V usage is TRBV11-1 and J usage is TRBJ2-1, with 8 positions matching TRBD1. Per the germline V gene, CDR1 is SGHAT and CDR2 is FQDESV (reference sequence). Trimming at V came to 3 bases and at J to 2 bases, leaving 6 bases not matched to a gene. The CDR3 has 16 amino acids. CDR3 nucleotides: TGTGCCAGCAGCTTCGGTCGGGACAGGACCTACAATGAGCAGTTCTTC. Translation gives CASSFGRDRTYNEQFF. The full variable domain, rest sourced from reference TRBV11-1 and TRBJ2-1, is EAEVAQSPRYKITEKSQAVAFWCDPISGHATLYWYRQILGQGPELLVQFQDESVVDDSQLPKDRFSAERLKGVDSTLKIQPAELGDSAMYLCASSFGRDRTYNEQFFGPGTRLTVL.

There are many counts of this clonotype. The gene calls are TRBV12-3 or TRBV12-4 and TRBJ2-7, with 8 positions matching TRBD1. Germline trimming cut 5 bases from V and 5 bases from J; bases unmatched to any gene: 11. The length of the CDR3 is 15 residues. As DNA, the CDR3 is TGTGCCAGCAGTCCCGGAGGGCAGGGGGCCCACGAGCAGTACTTC. Encoded protein: CASSPGGQGAHEQYF.

This clonotype was detected only a few times. The chain combines TRBV19 with TRBJ1-1; 7 positions match TRBD1. Trimming cost V 3 bases and J 3 bases; bases outside gene matches: 1. CDR3 length: 13 residues. Looked up from germline, CDR1 is LNHDA and CDR2 is SQIVND (reference sequence). The CDR3 region has the DNA TGTGCCAGTAGTATCCAGGGGGACACTGAAGCTTTCTTT. Amino acids: CASSIQGDTEAFF.

Only a few counts were recorded for this clonotype. The chain couples TRBV28 to TRBJ1-2, with 12 bases fitting TRBD1. V shed 2 bases, J shed 4 bases, and the junction held 2 bases outside the gene matches. The CDR3 has 15 amino acids. CDR1 and CDR2 from the germline V gene are MDHEN and SYDVKM. Written as DNA, the CDR3 is TGTGCCAGCAGTTTAGGGACAGGGGGCGCCTATGGCTACACCTTC. Residues: CASSLGTGGAYGYTF.

The CDR3 region is CASSLALGTIGEKLFF. CDR3 bases: TGCGCCAGCAGCTTGGCCCTAGGGACAATCGGAGAAAAACTGTTTTTT. The V call is TRBV5-1, the J call TRBJ1-4; D perhaps matches TRBD1 (6 bases). V lost 0 bases and J lost 8, with 17 bases in between. The V gene's germline CDR1 is SGHRS and CDR2 YFSETQ. The CDR3 length is 16 residues.

At least ten counts were recorded for this clonotype. The chain joins TRBV20-1 to TRBJ2-3; 7 bases fit TRBD2. V lost 0 bases to trimming and J lost 9 bases; unmatched junction nucleotides: 12. The CDR3 length is 15 residues. Germline values: CDR1 DFQATT, CDR2 SNEGSKA (reference sequence). The CDR3 nucleotides are TGCAGTGCTAGAGAAGGAAGCGGGGCAAAGAGGACGCAGTATTTT. This translates into CSAREGSGAKRTQYF.

This clonotype was observed a handful of times. CDR3 nucleotide sequence: TGTGCCAGCAGTTATCAGATCTATGGCTACACCTTC. It specifies CASSYQIYGYTF. V and J are TRBV6-2 or TRBV6-3 and TRBJ1-2; D is unresolved. The CDR3 is made up of 12 amino acids. The germline V and J ends were trimmed by 3 bases and 4 bases, with 6 bases remaining between them. Germline loops: CDR1 MNHEY, CDR2 SVGEGT.

This clonotype was detected a few times. The rearrangement joins TRBV5-1 to TRBJ2-1, with 11 positions matching TRBD2. Germline CDR1 SGHRS, CDR2 YFSETQ. V lost 2 bases to trimming and J lost 3 bases; unmatched junction nucleotides: 4. The CDR3 has 16 residues. The CDR3 nucleotides are TGCGCCAGCAGCTTCGGGACTAGCGGCGACTACAATGAGCAGTTCTTC. Protein: CASSFGTSGDYNEQFF.

This clonotype has only a few counts. The V and J genes are TRBV11-2 and TRBJ2-7; TRBD1 might be the D (6 bases). The germline V gene has CDR1 SGHAT and CDR2 FQNNGV. The CDR3 extends over 15 amino acids. V lost 4 bases and J lost 0, with 13 bases in between. The DNA for the CDR3 is TGTGCCAGCAGCTCCGGGACACACGTCTCCTACGAGCAGTACTTC. Amino acids: CASSSGTHVSYEQYF.

The rearrangement links TRBV12-3 or TRBV12-4 to TRBJ2-3; 11 bases match TRBD1. There are 15 residues in the CDR3. V shed 5 bases, J shed 4 bases, and the junction held 5 bases outside the gene matches. CDR3 amino acids: CASSHGQGASDTQYF. The DNA for the CDR3 is TGTGCCAGCAGTCACGGACAGGGGGCTTCAGATACGCAGTATTTT.

The V gene is TRBV14, the J gene TRBJ2-1; D gene ambiguous. The CDR3 contains 13 residues. In germline, CDR1 is SGHDN, CDR2 FVKESK. The V end lost 4 bases, the J end lost 4 bases, and 8 bases lay between the germline ends. This CDR3 reads CASSPLRYNEQFF. Written as DNA, the CDR3 is TGTGCCAGCAGCCCACTCCGGTACAATGAGCAGTTCTTC.